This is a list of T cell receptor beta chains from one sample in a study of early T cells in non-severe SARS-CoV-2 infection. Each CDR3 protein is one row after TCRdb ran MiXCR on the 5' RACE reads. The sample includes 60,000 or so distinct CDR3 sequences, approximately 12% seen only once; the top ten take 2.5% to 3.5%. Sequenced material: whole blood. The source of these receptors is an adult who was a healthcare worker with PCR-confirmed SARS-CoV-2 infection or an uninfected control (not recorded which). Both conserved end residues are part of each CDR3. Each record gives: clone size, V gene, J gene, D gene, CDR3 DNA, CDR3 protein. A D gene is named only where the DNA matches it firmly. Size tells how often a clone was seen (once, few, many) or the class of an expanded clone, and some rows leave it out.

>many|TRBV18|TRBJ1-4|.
TGTGCCAGCTCTTCCCAACAGGGAAGGAGGACAACTAATGAAAAACTGTTTTTT
CASSSQQGRRTTNEKLFF
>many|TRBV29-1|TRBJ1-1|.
TGCAGCGTTGCGGGAGAAATAGTGAACACTGAAGCTTTCTTT
CSVAGEIVNTEAFF
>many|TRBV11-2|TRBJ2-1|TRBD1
TGTGCCAGCAGCCCCGGGACAGGATACACAATTTACAATGAGCAGTTCTTC
CASSPGTGYTIYNEQFF
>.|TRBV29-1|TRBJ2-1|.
TGCAGCGCAAGGGTTCCCTCCTACAATGAGCAGTTCTTC
CSARVPSYNEQFF
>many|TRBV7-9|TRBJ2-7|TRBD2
TGTGCCAGCAGCTTAGCGACTAGCGGGGGTCTCTACGAGCAGTACTTC
CASSLATSGGLYEQYF
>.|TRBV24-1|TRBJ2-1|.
TGTGCCACCAGTGATTTGAAGTCCCCGGGCAAAGAGCAGTTCTTC
CATSDLKSPGKEQFF
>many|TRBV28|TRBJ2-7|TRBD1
TGTGCCAGCAGTTCAGGGGGCTTCTGGTACGAGCAGTACTTC
CASSSGGFWYEQYF
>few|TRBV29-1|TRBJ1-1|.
TGCAGCGTTGAAATATATGCGAACACTGAAGCTTTCTTT
CSVEIYANTEAFF
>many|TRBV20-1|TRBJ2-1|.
TGCAGTGCCGATACTACAACAGGCGAGCAGTTCTTC
CSADTTTGEQFF
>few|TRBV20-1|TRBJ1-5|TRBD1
TGCAGTGCTAGGACAGGGGGGTGGAATCAGCCCCAGCATTTT
CSARTGGWNQPQHF
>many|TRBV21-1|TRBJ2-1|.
TGTGCCAGCAGCAAAGAAACTAGCGTTAAAACCAATGAGCAGTTCTTC
CASSKETSVKTNEQFF
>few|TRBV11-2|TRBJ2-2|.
TGTGCCAGCAGCCCCCGCGGGCCTTCCACCGGGGAGCTGTTTTTT
CASSPRGPSTGELFF
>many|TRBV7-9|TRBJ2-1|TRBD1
TGTGCCAGCAGCCCCGGGACAGGGCCCCACAATGAGCAGTTCTTC
CASSPGTGPHNEQFF
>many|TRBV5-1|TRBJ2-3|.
TGCGCCAGCAGCTCAAAAGGACAGAGGAACACAGATACGCAGTATTTT
CASSSKGQRNTDTQYF
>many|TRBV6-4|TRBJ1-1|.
TGTGCCAGCAGTGCTTTTTCTGGCGGGGGCAGGGATGAAGCTTTCTTT
CASSAFSGGGRDEAFF
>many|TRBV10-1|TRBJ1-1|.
TGCGCCAGCAGTGCACTCCCCGCGACAAGCATGAACACTGAAGCTTTCTTT
CASSALPATSMNTEAFF
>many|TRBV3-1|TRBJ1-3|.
TGTGCCAGCAGCCCAGGGAATATCCTAACTGGAAACACCATATATTTT
CASSPGNILTGNTIYF
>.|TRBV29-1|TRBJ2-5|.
TGCAGCGTTGCCTGGTCGTACCAAGAGACCCAGTACTTC
CSVAWSYQETQYF
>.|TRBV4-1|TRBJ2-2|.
TGCGCCAGCAGCCTCACACCATTCGGACCCCCCGGGGAGCTGTTTTTT
CASSLTPFGPPGELFF
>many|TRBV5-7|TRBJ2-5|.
TGTGCCAGCAGCTTTAGAGAGACCCAGTACTTC
CASSFRETQYF
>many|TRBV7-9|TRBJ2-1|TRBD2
TGTGCCAGCAGCCCGCGATTGGGACTAGCGTCCAATGAGCAGTTCTTC
CASSPRLGLASNEQFF
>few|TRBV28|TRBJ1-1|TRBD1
TGTGCCAGCAGTTCCGGGACAGGGGGCTACACTGAAGCTTTCTTT
CASSSGTGGYTEAFF
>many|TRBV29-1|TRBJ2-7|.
TGCAGCGTTGCAGCAAGACTCACCGATTACGAGCAGTACTTC
CSVAARLTDYEQYF
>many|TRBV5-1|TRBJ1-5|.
TGCGCCAGCAGCTTGTGGGGGTCGGGCAATCAGCCCCAGCATTTT
CASSLWGSGNQPQHF
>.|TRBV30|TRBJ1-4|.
TGTGCCTGGAGTGCGCCTGGTAGTTATGAAAAACTGTTTTTT
CAWSAPGSYEKLFF
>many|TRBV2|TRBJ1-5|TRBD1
TGTGCCAGCAGGCCTACAGGGGGCGGCCGGAGCAATCAGCCCCAGCATTTT
CASRPTGGGRSNQPQHF